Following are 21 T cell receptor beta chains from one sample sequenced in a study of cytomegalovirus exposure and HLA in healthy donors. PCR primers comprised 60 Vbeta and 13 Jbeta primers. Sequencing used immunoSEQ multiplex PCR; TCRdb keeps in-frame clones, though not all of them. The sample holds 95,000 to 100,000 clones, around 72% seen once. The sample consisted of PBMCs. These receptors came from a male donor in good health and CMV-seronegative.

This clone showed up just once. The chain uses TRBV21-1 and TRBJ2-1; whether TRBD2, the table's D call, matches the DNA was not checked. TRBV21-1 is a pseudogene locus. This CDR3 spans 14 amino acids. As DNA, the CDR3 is TGTGCCAGCAGCAGACGGGGTGGGTACAATGAGCAGTTCTTC. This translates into CASSRRGGYNEQFF.

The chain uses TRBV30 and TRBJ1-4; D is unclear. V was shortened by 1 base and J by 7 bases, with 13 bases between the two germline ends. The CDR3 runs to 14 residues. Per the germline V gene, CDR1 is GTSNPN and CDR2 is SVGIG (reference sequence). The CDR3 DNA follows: TGTGCCTGGAGTGGCGGCAGGCGGGGTGAAAAACTGTTTTTT. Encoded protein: CAWSGGRRGEKLFF.

CDR3 bases: TGTGCCAGCAGCGTCGGTACAGGAGTAGGCTACACCTTC. Protein product: CASSVGTGVGYTF. The chain uses TRBV9 and TRBJ1-2; D is perhaps TRBD1 (5 bases). The CDR3 covers 13 residues. V was cut by 2 bases and J by 8 bases, with 13 bases left in between. From germline, CDR1 is SGDLS and CDR2 YYNGEE. Based on the CDR3 plus reference TRBV9 and TRBJ1-2, the full variable domain is DSGVTQTPKHLITATGQRVTLRCSPRSGDLSVYWYQQSLDQGLQFLIQYYNGEERAKGNILERFSAQQFPDLHSELNLSSLELGDSALYFCASSVGTGVGYTFGSGTRLTVV.

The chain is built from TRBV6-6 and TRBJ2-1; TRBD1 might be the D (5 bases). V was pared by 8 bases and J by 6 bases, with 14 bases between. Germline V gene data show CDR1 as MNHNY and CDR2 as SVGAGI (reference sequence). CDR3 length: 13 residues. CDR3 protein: CASDMGQGNEQFF. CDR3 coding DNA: TGTGCCAGCGATATGGGGCAGGGCAATGAGCAGTTCTTC.

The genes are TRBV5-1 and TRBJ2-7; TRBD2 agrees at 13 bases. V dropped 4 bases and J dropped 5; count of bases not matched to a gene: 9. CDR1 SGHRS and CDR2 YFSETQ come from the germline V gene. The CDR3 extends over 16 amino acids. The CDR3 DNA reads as TGCGCCAGCAGCCTAAGACTAGCGGGAGGAGCCCACGAGCAGTACTTC. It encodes CASSLRLAGGAHEQYF.

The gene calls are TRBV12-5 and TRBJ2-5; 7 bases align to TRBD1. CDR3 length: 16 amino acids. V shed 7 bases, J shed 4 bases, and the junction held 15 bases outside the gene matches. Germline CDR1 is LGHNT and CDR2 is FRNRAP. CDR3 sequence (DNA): TGTGCTAGTGCACCTGGACAGGCCGGGTTCGGAGAGACCCAGTACTTC. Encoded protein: CASAPGQAGFGETQYF.

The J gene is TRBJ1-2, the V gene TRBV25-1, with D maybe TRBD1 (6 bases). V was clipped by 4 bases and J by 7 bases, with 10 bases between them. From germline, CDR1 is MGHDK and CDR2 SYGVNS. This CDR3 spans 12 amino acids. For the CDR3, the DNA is TGTGCCAGCAGTGTGGGACAAAGTGGCTACACCTTC. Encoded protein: CASSVGQSGYTF.

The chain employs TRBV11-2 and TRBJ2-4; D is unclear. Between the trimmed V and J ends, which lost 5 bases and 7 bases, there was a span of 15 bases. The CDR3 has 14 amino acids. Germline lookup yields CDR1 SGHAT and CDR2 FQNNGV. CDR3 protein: CASSPRVYVNIQYF. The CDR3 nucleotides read TGTGCCAGCAGCCCCCGGGTCTATGTGAACATTCAGTACTTC. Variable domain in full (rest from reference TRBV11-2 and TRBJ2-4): EAGVAQSPRYKIIEKRQSVAFWCNPISGHATLYWYQQILGQGPKLLIQFQNNGVVDDSQLPKDRFSAERLKGVDSTLKIQPAKLEDSAVYLCASSPRVYVNIQYFGAGTRLSVL.

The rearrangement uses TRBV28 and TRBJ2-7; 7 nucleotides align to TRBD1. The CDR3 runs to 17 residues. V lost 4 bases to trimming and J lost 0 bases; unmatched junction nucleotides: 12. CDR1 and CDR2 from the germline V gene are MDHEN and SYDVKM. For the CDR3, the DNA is TGTGCCAGCAGTTACCCCCTCGGGGACAGAAGCTCCTACGAGCAGTACTTC. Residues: CASSYPLGDRSSYEQYF.

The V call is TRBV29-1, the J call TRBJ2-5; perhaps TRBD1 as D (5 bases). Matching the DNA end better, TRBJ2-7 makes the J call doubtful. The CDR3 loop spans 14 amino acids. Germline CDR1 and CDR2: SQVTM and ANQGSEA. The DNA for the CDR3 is TGCAGCGTTGAGTTGCAGGGCCACCTCTACGAGCAGTACTTC. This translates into CSVELQGHLYEQYF.

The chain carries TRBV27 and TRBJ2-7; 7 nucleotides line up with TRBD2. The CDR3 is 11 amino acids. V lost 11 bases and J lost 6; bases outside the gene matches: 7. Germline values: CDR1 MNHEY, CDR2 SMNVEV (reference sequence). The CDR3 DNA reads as TGTGCCGCCGGGCCGGGGGGCGAGCAGTACTTC. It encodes CAAGPGGEQYF.

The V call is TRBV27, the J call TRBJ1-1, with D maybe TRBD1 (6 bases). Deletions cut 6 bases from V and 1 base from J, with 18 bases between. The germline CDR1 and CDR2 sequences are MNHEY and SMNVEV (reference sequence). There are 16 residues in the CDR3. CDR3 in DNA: TGTGCCAGCAGCCTTAACCCCGGACAGCCGAACACTGAAGCTTTCTTT. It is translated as CASSLNPGQPNTEAFF.

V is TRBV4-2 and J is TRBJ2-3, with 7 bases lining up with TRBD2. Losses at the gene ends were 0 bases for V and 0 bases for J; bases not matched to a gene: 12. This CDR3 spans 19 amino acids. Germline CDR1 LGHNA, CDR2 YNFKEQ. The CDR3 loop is CASSQEPPGGSGSTDTQYF. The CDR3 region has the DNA TGTGCCAGCAGCCAAGAGCCGCCGGGCGGGAGTGGAAGCACAGATACGCAGTATTTT.

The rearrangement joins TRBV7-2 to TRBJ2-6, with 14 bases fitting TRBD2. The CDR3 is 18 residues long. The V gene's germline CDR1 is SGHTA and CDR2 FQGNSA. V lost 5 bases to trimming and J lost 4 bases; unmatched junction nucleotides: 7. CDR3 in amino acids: CASSAGLAGGAGANVLTF. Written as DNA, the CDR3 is TGTGCCAGCAGCGCCGGACTAGCGGGAGGAGCCGGGGCCAACGTCCTGACTTTC. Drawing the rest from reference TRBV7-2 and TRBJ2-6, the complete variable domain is GAGVSQSPSNKVTEKGKDVELRCDPISGHTALYWYRQSLGQGLEFLIYFQGNSAPDKSGLPSDRFSAERTGGSVSTLTIQRTQQEDSAVYLCASSAGLAGGAGANVLTFGAGSRLTVL.

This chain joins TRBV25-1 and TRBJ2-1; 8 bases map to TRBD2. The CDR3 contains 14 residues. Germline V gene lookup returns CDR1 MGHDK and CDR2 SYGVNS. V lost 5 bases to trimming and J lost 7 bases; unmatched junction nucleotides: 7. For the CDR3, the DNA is TGTGCCAGCAGTCAAGTCGCGGGAGGTAATGAGCAGTTCTTC. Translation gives CASSQVAGGNEQFF.

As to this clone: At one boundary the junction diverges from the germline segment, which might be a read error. The DNA of the CDR3 is TGTGCCATTGGACAGGGGGCACACGAGCAGTGCTTC. Encoded protein: CAIGQGAHEQCF. V is TRBV2 and J is TRBJ2-7, with 11 positions matching TRBD1. Germline V gives CDR1 SNHLY, CDR2 FYNNEI. The CDR3 is 12 residues long.

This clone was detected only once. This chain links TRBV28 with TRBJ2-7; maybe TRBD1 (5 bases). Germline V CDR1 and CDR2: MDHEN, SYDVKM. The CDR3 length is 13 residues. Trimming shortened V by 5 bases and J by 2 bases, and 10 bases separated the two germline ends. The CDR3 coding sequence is TGTGCCAGCAGTGCCTACAGGCCCTACGAGCAGTACTTC. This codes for CASSAYRPYEQYF.

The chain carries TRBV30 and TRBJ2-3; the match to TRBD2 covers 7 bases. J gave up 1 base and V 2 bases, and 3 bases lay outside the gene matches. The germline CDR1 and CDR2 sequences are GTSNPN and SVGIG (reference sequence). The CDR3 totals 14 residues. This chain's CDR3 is CAWSRLAGTDTQYF. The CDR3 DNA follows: TGTGCCTGGAGTCGGCTAGCGGGCACAGATACGCAGTATTTT.

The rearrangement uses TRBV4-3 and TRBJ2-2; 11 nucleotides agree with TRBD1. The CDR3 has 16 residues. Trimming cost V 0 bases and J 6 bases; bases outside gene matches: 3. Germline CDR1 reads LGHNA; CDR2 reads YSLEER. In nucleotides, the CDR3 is TGCGCCAGCAGCCAAGATCGGGGACAGGGGGCCGGGGAGCTGTTTTTT. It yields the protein CASSQDRGQGAGELFF.

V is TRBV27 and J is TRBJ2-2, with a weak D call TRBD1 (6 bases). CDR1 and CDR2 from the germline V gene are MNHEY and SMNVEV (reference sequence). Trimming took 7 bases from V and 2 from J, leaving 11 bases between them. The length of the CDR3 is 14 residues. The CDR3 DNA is TGTGCCAGCACTGGACAGCCAAACACCGGGGAGCTGTTTTTT. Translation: CASTGQPNTGELFF.

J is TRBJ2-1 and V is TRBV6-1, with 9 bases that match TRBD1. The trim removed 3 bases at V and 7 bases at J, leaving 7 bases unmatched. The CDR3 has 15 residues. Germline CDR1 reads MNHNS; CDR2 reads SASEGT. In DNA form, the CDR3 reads TGTGCCAGCAGTGAGAGGACAGGGGCCCGTAATGAGCAGTTCTTC. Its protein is CASSERTGARNEQFF.